This T cell receptor beta chain was observed in a study of T cell repertoires in cytomegalovirus infection. Background on the study: Carrying CMV and the relevant HLA type showed in public TCR beta signatures.

TCRdb fed the reads into MiXCR, producing one record per CDR3 protein. Of approximately 200,000 distinct CDR3 sequences listed, roughly 22% were seen once; the top ten hold approximately 18%. Per germline, CDR1 MDHEN and CDR2 SYDVKM. The CDR3 has 14 amino acids. The J segment lost 4 bases and the V segment lost 6 bases, leaving 6 bases of the junction unmatched. This clonotype was counted a few times. The chain couples TRBV28 to TRBJ2-5, with 9 bases fitting TRBD2. The sequence was obtained from a human donor in good health (CMV status not recorded). Some clones in this sample may be carry-over from other donors' samples. The sample taken for sequencing was CD8+ T cells from PBMCs. The CDR3 is CASSTGAGGETQYF. The CDR3 nucleotides read TGTGCCAGCAGCACCGGAGCGGGAGGAGAGACCCAGTACTTC.